What follows are 18 T cell receptor beta chains derived from one specimen sequenced in a study of shared clonotypes between healthy human individuals. TCRdb's table, derived via immunoSEQ multiplex PCR, lists solely in-frame clones and lacks some. This table holds around 2,000,000 clones, 85% to 95% found once. Naive CD8 cells comprised CD45RO-negative, CCR7-positively selected cells, excluding terminally differentiated effector memory CD45RA+ cells. The sequenced sample was naive CD8+ T cells from PBMCs. These receptors were taken from a man younger than 35 in good health. Some clones in this sample may be carry-over from other donors' samples.

This clone was picked up a small number of times. This chain joins TRBV4-1 and TRBJ2-6; perhaps TRBD2 as D (7 bases). V was cut by 0 bases and J by 2 bases, with 14 bases left in between. This CDR3 is 18 amino acids long. CDR1 MGHRA and CDR2 YSYEKL come from the germline V gene. This CDR3 is CASSQEGPGGAGANVLTF. The DNA of the CDR3 is TGCGCCAGCAGCCAAGAAGGTCCGGGGGGCGCTGGGGCCAACGTCCTGACTTTC.

The rearrangement joins TRBV27 to TRBJ2-7; the D gene is possibly TRBD2 (5 bases). The CDR3 extends over 15 amino acids. CDR1 and CDR2 from the germline V gene are MNHEY and SMNVEV (reference sequence). V was pared by 6 bases and J by 5 bases, with 20 bases between. The CDR3 reads CASSPIEGARDEQYF. CDR3 bases: TGTGCCAGCAGCCCCATTGAGGGAGCTAGGGACGAGCAGTACTTC.

The chain joins TRBV5-5 to TRBJ1-1, with TRBD1 as a possible D gene (6 bases). V was shortened by 0 bases and J by 5 bases, with 11 bases between the two germline ends. Germline V gene sequence: CDR1 SGHKS, CDR2 YYEKEE (reference sequence). This CDR3 comprises 14 residues. DNA of the CDR3: TGTGCCAGCAGCTTGGGAACAGGGTATACTGAAGCTTTCTTT. This codes for CASSLGTGYTEAFF.

The chain combines TRBV27 with TRBJ2-1; D remains ambiguous. Germline V gene sequence: CDR1 MNHEY, CDR2 SMNVEV (reference sequence). V gave up 7 bases and J gave up 4 bases, with 8 bases separating them. The CDR3 totals 12 residues. In DNA form, the CDR3 reads TGTGCCAGCACTGGCAAATACAATGAGCAGTTCTTC. Translated: CASTGKYNEQFF.

The gene calls are TRBV19 and TRBJ1-1; TRBD1 agrees at 11 bases. The germline gives CDR1 LNHDA, CDR2 SQIVND (reference sequence). Losses at the gene ends were 11 bases for V and 7 bases for J; bases not matched to a gene: 3. The CDR3 spans 11 residues. The CDR3 is CAGGTGGEAFF. CDR3 DNA sequence: TGTGCCGGAGGGACAGGGGGTGAAGCTTTCTTT.

J is TRBJ1-5 and V is TRBV6-1, with D tentatively TRBD1 (5 bases). V dropped 2 bases and J dropped 11 bases, with 19 bases sitting between them. CDR1 and CDR2 from the germline V gene are MNHNS and SASEGT. The CDR3 covers 15 residues. The CDR3 reads CASSEPIDSPLAQHF. For the CDR3, the DNA is TGTGCCAGCAGTGAACCCATTGACAGTCCTCTCGCCCAGCATTTT.

The chain combines TRBV7-9 with TRBJ2-1; D ambiguous. V shed 3 bases and J shed 7 bases, with 7 bases lying between them. The CDR3 totals 12 residues. CDR1 and CDR2 (germline): SEHNR, FQNEAQ (reference sequence). The chain's CDR3 is CASSFSRNEQFF. CDR3 DNA sequence: TGTGCCAGCAGCTTCTCACGGAATGAGCAGTTCTTC.

The chain carries TRBV7-9 and TRBJ2-7; D not certain. Germline V gene sequence: CDR1 SEHNR, CDR2 FQNEAQ (reference sequence). There are 15 residues in the CDR3. Deletions cut 2 bases from V and 2 bases from J, with 13 bases between. CDR3 sequence: CASSLSSPFPYEQYF. The CDR3 nucleotides read TGTGCCAGCAGCTTATCTTCACCCTTCCCCTACGAGCAGTACTTC.

The chain is built from TRBV7-9 and TRBJ2-1, with 7 bases that match TRBD2. The CDR3 covers 15 residues. The V gene's germline CDR1 is SEHNR and CDR2 FQNEAQ (reference sequence). J lost 9 bases, V lost 1 base, and 9 bases had no gene match. The chain's CDR3 is CASSLGTRELSEQFF. In nucleotides, the CDR3 is TGTGCCAGCAGCTTAGGGACTAGAGAACTAAGTGAGCAGTTCTTC.

This clone was found once. The gene calls are TRBV5-8 and TRBJ2-7; no reliable D call. V lost 2 bases, J lost 5 bases, and 2 bases lay in between. CDR3 length: 10 residues. CDR1 is SGHTS, CDR2 YDEGEE, per germline. The CDR3 sequence: CASSLNEQYF. In DNA, the CDR3 is TGTGCCAGCAGCTTAAACGAGCAGTACTTC.

V and J are TRBV6-6 and TRBJ2-3; D is unclear. V was clipped by 1 base and J by 2 bases, with 10 bases between them. This CDR3 has 15 amino acids. Germline loops: CDR1 MNHNY, CDR2 SVGAGI (reference sequence). The CDR3 DNA sequence: TGTGCCAGCAGTTACTTCCCTTTCTCCACAGATACGCAGTATTTT. Encoded protein: CASSYFPFSTDTQYF.

This chain uses TRBV7-8 with TRBJ2-7; D might be TRBD2 (5 bases). V lost 8 bases to trimming and J lost 5 bases, with 16 bases between them. Germline values: CDR1 SGHVS, CDR2 FQNEAQ. The CDR3 extends over 13 amino acids. Here the CDR3 DNA reads TGTGCCAGCTCGGACTGGCCCGGGGACGAGCAGTACTTC. The encoded protein is CASSDWPGDEQYF.

The chain uses TRBV27 and TRBJ2-6; the D gene is possibly TRBD1 (6 bases). With 8 bases removed from V and 2 bases from J, the gap between germline ends came to 16 bases. This CDR3 has 16 amino acids. Germline V gene lookup returns CDR1 MNHEY and CDR2 SMNVEV (reference sequence). The CDR3 loop is CASGETGFAGANVLTF. CDR3 sequence (DNA): TGTGCCAGCGGCGAGACAGGTTTTGCTGGGGCCAACGTCCTGACTTTC.

This clone turned up a few times. The chain combines TRBV5-6 with TRBJ2-1, with unresolved D. Between the trimmed V and J ends, which lost 0 bases and 10 bases, there was a span of 5 bases. The germline V gene has CDR1 SGHDT and CDR2 YYEEEE. The CDR3 totals 11 residues. In DNA form, the CDR3 reads TGTGCCAGCAGCTTGGAACAGGAGCAGTTCTTC. Amino acid sequence: CASSLEQEQFF.

V is TRBV9 and J is TRBJ2-3, with D unresolved. This CDR3 spans 16 amino acids. Trimming pared 3 bases from V and 2 bases from J, leaving 16 bases between. CDR1 is SGDLS and CDR2 is YYNGEE in the germline V gene. The CDR3: CASSGRIGLNTDTQYF. CDR3 coding DNA: TGTGCCAGCAGCGGGCGTATCGGGCTAAACACAGATACGCAGTATTTT. The variable domain in full, completed from reference TRBV9 and TRBJ2-3, reads DSGVTQTPKHLITATGQRVTLRCSPRSGDLSVYWYQQSLDQGLQFLIQYYNGEERAKGNILERFSAQQFPDLHSELNLSSLELGDSALYFCASSGRIGLNTDTQYFGPGTRLTVL.

V is TRBV7-2 and J is TRBJ2-1, with D maybe TRBD1 (6 bases). Germline assignment: CDR1 SGHTA and CDR2 FQGNSA. Between the trimmed V and J ends, which lost 5 bases and 9 bases, there was a span of 14 bases. The CDR3 contains 13 residues. CDR3 DNA sequence: TGTGCCAGCAGCCCACGACAGGCGAGTGAGCAGTTCTTC. This translates into CASSPRQASEQFF. Together with reference TRBV7-2 and TRBJ2-1, the CDR3 gives the full variable domain: GAGVSQSPSNKVTEKGKDVELRCDPISGHTALYWYRQSLGQGLEFLIYFQGNSAPDKSGLPSDRFSAERTGGSVSTLTIQRTQQEDSAVYLCASSPRQASEQFFGPGTRLTVL.

The gene calls are TRBV27 and TRBJ2-7; 8 bases are a match to TRBD1. The J segment lost 6 bases and the V segment lost 6 bases, leaving 13 bases of the junction unmatched. Looked up from germline, CDR1 is MNHEY and CDR2 is SMNVEV (reference sequence). The CDR3 covers 15 residues. CDR3 in amino acids: CASRGRQGTSSEQYF. The CDR3 nucleotides read TGTGCCAGCAGAGGGAGACAGGGGACATCCAGCGAGCAGTACTTC.

The rearrangement joins TRBV27 to TRBJ1-5; the D gene is possibly TRBD1 (5 bases). Germline V gives CDR1 MNHEY, CDR2 SMNVEV (reference sequence). The CDR3 totals 16 residues. V lost 0 bases and J lost 7, with 16 bases in between. The DNA of the CDR3 is TGTGCCAGCAGTTTATCGGCAGGGTTAGTGTACCAGCCCCAGCATTTT. This gives the protein CASSLSAGLVYQPQHF.